A selection of T cell receptor beta chains follows, all from one sample in a study of control samples from healthy donors and cancer patients. The protocol was immunoSEQ multiplex PCR, while the TCRdb copy is restricted to in-frame clones and leaves out a portion. Here the sample spans roughly 76,000 clones, over 85% being singletons. The specimen was PBMCs. Receptors were obtained from a woman between 40 and 55 years old with lung cancer. Each CDR3 is given with its conserved first and last residue. A D gene is named only where the DNA matches it firmly. Size values are once, few and many counts, or a class for expanded clones, and some rows have none.

.	.	TRBJ2-3	TRBV11-2	TGTGCCAGCAGCCTGGGGTCGGGGGGCGTGTCGGATACGCAGTATTTT	CASSLGSGGVSDTQYF
TRBD1	.	TRBJ1-1	TRBV9	TGTGCCAGCAGCGTTGGACAGGGGGCGCAGGACACTGAAGCTTTCTTT	CASSVGQGAQDTEAFF
.	.	TRBJ1-5	TRBV6-2/TRBV6-3	TGTGCCAGCAGTTATTTCCTGAATCAGCCCCAGCATTTT	CASSYFLNQPQHF
.	.	TRBJ1-6	TRBV28	TGTGCCAGCAGTTTAAGGTATCCCGGGAATTCACCCCTCCACTTT	CASSLRYPGNSPLHF
.	.	TRBJ2-6	TRBV19	TGTGCCAGTAGTATAGGTCGATTGAGGTCTGGGGCCAACGTCCTGACTTTC	CASSIGRLRSGANVLTF
.	.	TRBJ1-2	TRBV6-5	TGTGCCAGCAGTTCCCCCCGAGACAATGGCTACACCTTC	CASSSPRDNGYTF
TRBD1	.	TRBJ1-4	TRBV9	TGTGCCAGCAGCGTAGGAGGGACAGGGGCCGAAAAACTGTTTTTT	CASSVGGTGAEKLFF
.	.	TRBJ1-6	TRBV10-3	TGTGCCATCAGTGAGTCTGGGGTTTCTGGTTCACCCCTCCACTTT	CAISESGVSGSPLHF
.	.	TRBJ2-5	TRBV30	TGTGCCTGGAGTATTTCAGTGAGGGAGACCCAGTACTTC	CAWSISVRETQYF
TRBD2	.	TRBJ2-2	TRBV7-6	TGTGCCAGCAGCCGGGCAAGCGGGGGGGCCTCCTCCGGGGAGCTGTTTTTT	CASSRASGGASSGELFF
.	.	TRBJ2-2	TRBV6-4	TGTGCCAGCAGTGACTCTCGAGGGGGGGACACCGGGGAGCTGTTTTTT	CASSDSRGGDTGELFF
TRBD2	.	TRBJ2-2	TRBV5-1	TGCGCCAGCAGCATACCTAGCGGGGGGACCGGGGAGCTGTTTTTT	CASSIPSGGTGELFF
TRBD1	.	TRBJ2-7	TRBV10-3	TGTGCCATCAGACTCGGACAGGGGGCTATTCAGCAGTACTTC	CAIRLGQGAIQQYF
.	.	TRBJ2-5	TRBV16	TGTGCCAGCAGCCAAATAACCTACGAAGAGACCCAGTACTTC	CASSQITYEETQYF
TRBD1	.	TRBJ1-2	TRBV7-6	TGTGCCAGCAGCTTAAAGTCGGCAGGGGGCCCAACCGGGTATGGCTACACCTTC	CASSLKSAGGPTGYGYTF
TRBD2	few	TRBJ2-6	TRBV4-1	TGCGCCAGCAGCCTGGCGGGGGGCGGTGCTGGGGCCAACGTCCTGACTTTC	CASSLAGGGAGANVLTF
TRBD1	.	TRBJ1-4	TRBV7-8	TGTGCCAGCAGCTTAGTCACAGGGGTCGGCATACCAGAAACTAATGAAAAACTGTTTTTT	CASSLVTGVGIPETNEKLFF
.	once	TRBJ1-5	TRBV13	TGTGCCAGCAGCTTATTCGGGGAAGGAGGTCAGCCCCAGCATTTT	CASSLFGEGGQPQHF
.	.	TRBJ2-1	TRBV14	TGTGCCAGCAGCCGAGACACAGGGAACAATGAGCAGTTCTTC	CASSRDTGNNEQFF